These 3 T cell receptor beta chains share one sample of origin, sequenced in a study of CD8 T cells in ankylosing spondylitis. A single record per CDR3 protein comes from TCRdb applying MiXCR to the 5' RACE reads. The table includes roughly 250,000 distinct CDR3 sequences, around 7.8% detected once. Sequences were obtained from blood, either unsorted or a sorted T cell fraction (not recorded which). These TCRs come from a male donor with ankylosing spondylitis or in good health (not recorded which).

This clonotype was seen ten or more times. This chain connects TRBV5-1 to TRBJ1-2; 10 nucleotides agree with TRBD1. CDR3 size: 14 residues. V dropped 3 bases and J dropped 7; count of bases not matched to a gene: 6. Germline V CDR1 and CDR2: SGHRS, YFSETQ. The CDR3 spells CASSSKGQGSGYTF. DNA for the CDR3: TGCGCCAGCAGCTCGAAGGGACAGGGGTCTGGCTACACCTTC. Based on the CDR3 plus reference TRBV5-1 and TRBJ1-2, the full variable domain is KAGVTQTPRYLIKTRGQQVTLSCSPISGHRSVSWYQQTPGQGLQFLFEYFSETQRNKGNFPGRFSGRQFSNSRSEMNVSTLELGDSALYLCASSSKGQGSGYTFGSGTRLTVV.

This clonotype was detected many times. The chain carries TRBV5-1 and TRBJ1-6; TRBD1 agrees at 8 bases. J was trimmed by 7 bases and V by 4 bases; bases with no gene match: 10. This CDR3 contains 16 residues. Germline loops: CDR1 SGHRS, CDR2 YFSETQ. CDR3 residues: CASSGIEQGVNSPLHF. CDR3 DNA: TGCGCCAGCAGCGGAATAGAACAGGGGGTCAATTCACCCCTCCACTTT.

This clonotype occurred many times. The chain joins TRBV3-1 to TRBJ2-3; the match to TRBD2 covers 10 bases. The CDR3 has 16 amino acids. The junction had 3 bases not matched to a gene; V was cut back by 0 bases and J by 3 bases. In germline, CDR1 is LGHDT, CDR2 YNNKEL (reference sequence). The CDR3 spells CASSQDEGLATDTQYF. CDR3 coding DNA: TGTGCCAGCAGCCAAGATGAGGGACTAGCGACAGATACGCAGTATTTT.